This T cell receptor beta chain derives from a study of T cell responses to AZD1222 COVID-19 vaccine. General study results and limits: Most donors were white British and more were female, and clonal diversity was possibly underestimated. Baseline seropositivity occurred in only 5 to 7 AZD1222 recipients. Of spike-specific TCRs, nearly half reportedly target regions left unmutated in variants. Regions 160-218 and 743-854 held dominance among vaccine-associated CD4 TCRs, which spanned spike.

This table comes from immunoSEQ multiplex PCR, and its TCRdb copy is limited to in-frame clones, with some not included. The sample yields hundreds of thousands of clones, about 94% seen once. On this clone: Its antigen is still unknown.

The sequenced sample was peripheral blood, obtained 28 days after the second AZD1222 dose. The clonotype originates from an adult who received the AZD1222 COVID-19 vaccine.

The CDR3 bases are TGCGCCAGCAGCCAAGGACTAGCGGGGGTTAGCACAGATACGCAGTATTTT. Its translation is CASSQGLAGVSTDTQYF. The gene calls are TRBV5-1 and TRBJ2-3; 13 bases are shared with TRBD2. V dropped 4 bases and J dropped 0; count of bases not matched to a gene: 5. The CDR3 has 17 amino acids. In germline, CDR1 is SGHRS, CDR2 YFSETQ.